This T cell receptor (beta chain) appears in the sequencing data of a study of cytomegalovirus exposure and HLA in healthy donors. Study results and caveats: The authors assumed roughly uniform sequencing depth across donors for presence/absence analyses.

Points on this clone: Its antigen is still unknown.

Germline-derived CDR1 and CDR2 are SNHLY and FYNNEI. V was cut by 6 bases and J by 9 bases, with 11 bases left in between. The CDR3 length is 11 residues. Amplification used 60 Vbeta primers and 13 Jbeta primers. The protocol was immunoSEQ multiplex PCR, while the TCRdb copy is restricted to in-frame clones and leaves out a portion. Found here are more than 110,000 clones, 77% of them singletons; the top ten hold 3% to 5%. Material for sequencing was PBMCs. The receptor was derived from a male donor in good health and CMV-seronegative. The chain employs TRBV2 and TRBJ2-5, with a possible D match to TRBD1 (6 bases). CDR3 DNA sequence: TGTGCCAGCAGGACCGGGACACCCCAGTACTTC. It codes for CASRTGTPQYF.